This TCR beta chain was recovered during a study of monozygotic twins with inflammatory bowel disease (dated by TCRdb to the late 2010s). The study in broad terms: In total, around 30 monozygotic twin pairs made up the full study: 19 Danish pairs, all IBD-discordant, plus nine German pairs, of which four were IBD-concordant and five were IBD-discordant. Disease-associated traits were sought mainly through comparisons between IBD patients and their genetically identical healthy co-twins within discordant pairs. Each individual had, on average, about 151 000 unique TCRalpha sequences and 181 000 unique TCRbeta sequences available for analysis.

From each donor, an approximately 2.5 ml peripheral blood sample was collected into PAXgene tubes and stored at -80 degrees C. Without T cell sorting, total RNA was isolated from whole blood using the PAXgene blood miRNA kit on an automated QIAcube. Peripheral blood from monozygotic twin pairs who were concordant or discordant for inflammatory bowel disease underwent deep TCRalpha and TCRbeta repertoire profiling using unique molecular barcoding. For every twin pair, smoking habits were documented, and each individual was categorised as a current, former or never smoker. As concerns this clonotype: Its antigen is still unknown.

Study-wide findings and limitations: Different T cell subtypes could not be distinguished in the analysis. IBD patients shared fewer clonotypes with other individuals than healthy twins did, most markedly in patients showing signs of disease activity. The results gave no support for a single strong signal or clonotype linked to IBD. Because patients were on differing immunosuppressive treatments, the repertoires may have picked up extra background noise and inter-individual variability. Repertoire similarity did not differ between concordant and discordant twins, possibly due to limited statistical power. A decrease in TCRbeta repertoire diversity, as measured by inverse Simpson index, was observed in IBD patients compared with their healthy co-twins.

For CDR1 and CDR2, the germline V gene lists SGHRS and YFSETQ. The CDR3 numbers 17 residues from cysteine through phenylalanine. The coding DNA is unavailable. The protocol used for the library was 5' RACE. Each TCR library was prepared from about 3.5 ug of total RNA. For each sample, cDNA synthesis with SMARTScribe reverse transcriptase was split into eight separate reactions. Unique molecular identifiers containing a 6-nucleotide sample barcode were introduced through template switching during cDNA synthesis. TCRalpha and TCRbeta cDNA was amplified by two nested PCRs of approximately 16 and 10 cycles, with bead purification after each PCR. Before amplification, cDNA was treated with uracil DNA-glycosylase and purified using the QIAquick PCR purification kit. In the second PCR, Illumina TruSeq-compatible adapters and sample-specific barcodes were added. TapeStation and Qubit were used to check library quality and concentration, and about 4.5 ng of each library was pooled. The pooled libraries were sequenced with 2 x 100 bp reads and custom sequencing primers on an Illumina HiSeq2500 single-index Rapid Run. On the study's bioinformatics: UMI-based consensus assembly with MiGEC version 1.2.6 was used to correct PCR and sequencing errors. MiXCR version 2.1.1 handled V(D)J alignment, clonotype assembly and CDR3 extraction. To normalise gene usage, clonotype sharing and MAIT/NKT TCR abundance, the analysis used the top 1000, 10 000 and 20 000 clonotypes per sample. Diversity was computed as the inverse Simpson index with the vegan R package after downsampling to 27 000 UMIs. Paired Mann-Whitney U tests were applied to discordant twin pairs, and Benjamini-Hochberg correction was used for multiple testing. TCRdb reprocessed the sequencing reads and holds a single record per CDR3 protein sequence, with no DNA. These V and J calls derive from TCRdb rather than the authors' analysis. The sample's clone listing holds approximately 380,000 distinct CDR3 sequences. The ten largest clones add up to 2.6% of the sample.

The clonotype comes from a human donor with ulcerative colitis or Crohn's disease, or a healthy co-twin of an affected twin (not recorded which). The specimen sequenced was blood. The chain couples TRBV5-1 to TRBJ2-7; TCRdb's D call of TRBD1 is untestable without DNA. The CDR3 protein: CASSRIPPGQGALEQYF.